The following is a TCR beta chain sequence with its context. Its antigen is still unknown. The data stem from a study of cytomegalovirus exposure and HLA in healthy donors. Broader study findings: A missense DCLRE1C variant was associated with V- and J-gene trimming of TCR beta chains in a later analysis, and an independent cohort replicated the association. A classifier reportedly called cytomegalovirus status with high sensitivity and specificity.

PCR employed 60 Vbeta and 13 Jbeta primers. The authors' processing: A later analysis counted 80 million or so unique TCR beta chains, some 11 million shared. TCRdb keeps only in-frame clones here, not all; method: immunoSEQ multiplex PCR. Clonal size and the V and J genes are those of that table, whereas D and trimming came from the DNA. The sample contains approximately 170,000 clones, approximately 85% of which appear only once. The V end lost 5 bases, the J end lost 11 bases, and 18 bases lay between the germline ends. CDR3 length: 13 amino acids. Germline V lookup: CDR1 SEHNR, CDR2 FQNEAQ (reference sequence).

The chain links TRBV7-9 to TRBJ1-1; D ambiguous. This TCR came from a man younger than 40 in good health and CMV-seropositive. The sample was PBMCs. The CDR3 nucleotides read TGTGCCAGCAGCAACAACCCAGCAGGTGGGGCTTTCTTT. Encoded protein: CASSNNPAGGAFF.